The entry that follows covers one T cell receptor beta chain sequence. Its antigen remains unknown. The entry originates in a study of T cell responses to AZD1222 COVID-19 vaccine. On the study more broadly: Pooling of second doses given at about 4 or about 12 weeks was done. Whole-study findings and limits: The study identified only 6 or 7 AZD1222 recipients as seropositive at baseline. Donors were largely white British and mainly female; clonal diversity was possibly underestimated. Repertoires were obtained solely post-peak T cell response.

The data were produced by immunoSEQ multiplex PCR, yet TCRdb's version contains in-frame clones alone and is incomplete. In the table there are tens of thousands of clones, about 84% of which are singletons. Specimen: peripheral blood, collected on day 0 of AZD1222 vaccination. The sequence was obtained from an adult in good health.

The CDR3 spells CATSRDRGETQYF. DNA of the CDR3: TGTGCCACCAGCAGAGATCGGGGAGAGACCCAGTACTTC. The chain recombines TRBV15 with TRBJ2-5; maybe TRBD2 (5 bases). V gave up 0 bases and J gave up 4 bases, with 6 bases separating them. The CDR3 has 13 residues. Germline-derived CDR1 and CDR2 are LNHNV and YYDKDF (reference sequence).